Listed below are T cell receptor beta chains from one sample, sequenced in a study of PD-L1 blockade in urothelial cancer. Some clones are missing from TCRdb's copy, which holds only in-frame ones; the method was immunoSEQ multiplex PCR. This sample has 40,000 to 55,000 clones, with nearly 85% found just once. The source material was PBMCs, sampled around atezolizumab (anti-PD-L1) treatment. The receptors were gathered from a man aged 35 to 55 with urothelial cancer. Both conserved end residues are part of each CDR3. Each record gives: CDR3 protein, CDR3 DNA, J gene, V gene, D gene, clone size. D genes are given only for firm matches. Size values are once, few and many counts, or a class for expanded clones, and some rows have none.

CASSFGQGGAQPQHF,TGCGCCAGCAGTTTCGGACAGGGAGGTGCTCAGCCCCAGCATTTT,TRBJ1-5,TRBV4-1,TRBD1,-
CASSYDGGANNEQFF,TGTGCCAGCAGTTACGATGGGGGCGCAAACAATGAGCAGTTCTTC,TRBJ2-1,TRBV6-5,-,-
CASSMGQVNYGYTF,TGTGCCAGCAGCATGGGACAGGTTAACTATGGCTACACCTTC,TRBJ1-2,TRBV6-6,TRBD1,-
CASSLGPASGNTDTQYF,TGTGCCAGCAGCTTAGGCCCAGCTAGCGGTAACACAGATACGCAGTATTTT,TRBJ2-3,TRBV11-2,TRBD2,-
CAWSGGDTGGVTDTQYF,TGTGCCTGGAGCGGGGGGGACACCGGGGGAGTCACAGATACGCAGTATTTT,TRBJ2-3,TRBV30,TRBD2,-
CASSPAGGDNEQFF,TGTGCCAGCTCACCAGCCGGGGGGGACAATGAGCAGTTCTTC,TRBJ2-1,TRBV18,TRBD2,-
CASITSGGTDTQYF,TGTGCCAGCATTACTAGCGGGGGCACAGATACGCAGTATTTT,TRBJ2-3,TRBV7-9,TRBD2,-
CASIEVVGHMNYEQYF,TGTGCCAGCATAGAAGTAGTAGGACACATGAACTACGAGCAGTACTTC,TRBJ2-7,TRBV2,-,-
CASSLGGRDQPQHF,TGTGCCAGCAGCTTAGGAGGGCGTGATCAGCCCCAGCATTTT,TRBJ1-5,TRBV7-9,-,-
CASSHGTGGIDTQYF,TGTGCCAGCAGTCATGGGACAGGGGGCATAGATACGCAGTATTTT,TRBJ2-3,TRBV5-5,TRBD1,once
CASGGAGNEKLFF,TGTGCCAGCGGGGGGGCAGGGAACGAAAAACTGTTTTTT,TRBJ1-4,TRBV2,-,-
CASSPGPGTGGYEQYF,TGTGCCAGCAGCCCGGGGCCCGGGACAGGGGGCTACGAGCAGTACTTC,TRBJ2-7,TRBV5-4,TRBD1,once
CASSRQGRGRVNTEAFF,TGTGCCAGCAGCAGACAGGGCAGGGGCAGGGTGAACACTGAAGCTTTCTTT,TRBJ1-1,TRBV7-3,TRBD1,-
CSVGTVSYEQYF,TGCAGCGTTGGGACAGTCTCCTACGAGCAGTACTTC,TRBJ2-7,TRBV29-1,-,few
CASSEASTGPKDEQYF,TGTGCCAGCAGTGAAGCCTCGACAGGCCCTAAGGACGAGCAGTACTTC,TRBJ2-7,TRBV2,-,-
CASSKGLQKGETQYF,TGCGCCAGCAGCAAGGGACTCCAGAAGGGAGAGACCCAGTACTTC,TRBJ2-5,TRBV5-1,-,-
CAWSVLAGESEQYF,TGTGCCTGGAGTGTTCTAGCGGGAGAAAGCGAGCAGTACTTC,TRBJ2-7,TRBV30,TRBD2,few
CSVEESSGVAKNIQYF,TGCAGCGTTGAAGAAAGCAGCGGGGTAGCCAAAAACATTCAGTACTTC,TRBJ2-4,TRBV29-1,TRBD2,-
CASSQRDGTGELFF,TGTGCCAGCAGCCAGCGGGACGGCACCGGGGAGCTGTTTTTT,TRBJ2-2,TRBV11-3,TRBD2,-
CASSQVAGVGNEQFF,TGCGCCAGCAGCCAAGTCGCGGGAGTGGGCAATGAGCAGTTCTTC,TRBJ2-1,TRBV4-1,TRBD2,-
CASSLAKGGYQPQHF,TGTGCCAGCAGCTTAGCCAAGGGAGGGTACCAGCCCCAGCATTTT,TRBJ1-5,TRBV7-2,-,-
CASSRDRDTEAFF,TGTGCCAGCTCTCGCGACAGAGACACTGAAGCTTTCTTT,TRBJ1-1,TRBV18,-,once
CASSDRDRGPYTF,TGTGCCAGCAGCGACCGGGACAGGGGACCCTACACCTTC,TRBJ1-2,TRBV9,TRBD1,-
CASSFGREGSEQYF,TGTGCCAGCAGCTTTGGGCGGGAGGGGAGCGAGCAGTACTTC,TRBJ2-7,TRBV11-2,TRBD2,-
CASSADTANTEAFF,TGCGCCAGCAGCGCCGACACGGCGAACACTGAAGCTTTCTTT,TRBJ1-1,TRBV5-1,-,-
CASSPQGAAGYTF,TGTGCCAGCAGCCCCCAGGGGGCCGCTGGCTACACCTTC,TRBJ1-2,TRBV9,TRBD1,-